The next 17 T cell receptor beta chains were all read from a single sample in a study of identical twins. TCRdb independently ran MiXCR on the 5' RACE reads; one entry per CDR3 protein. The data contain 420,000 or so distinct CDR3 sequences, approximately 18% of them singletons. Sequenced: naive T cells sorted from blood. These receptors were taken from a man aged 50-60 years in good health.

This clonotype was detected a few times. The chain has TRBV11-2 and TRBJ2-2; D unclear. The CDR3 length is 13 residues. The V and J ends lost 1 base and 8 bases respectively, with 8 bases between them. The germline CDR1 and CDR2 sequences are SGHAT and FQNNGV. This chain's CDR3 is CASSLVFGGELFF. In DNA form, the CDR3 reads TGTGCCAGCAGCTTAGTTTTCGGAGGGGAGCTGTTTTTT.

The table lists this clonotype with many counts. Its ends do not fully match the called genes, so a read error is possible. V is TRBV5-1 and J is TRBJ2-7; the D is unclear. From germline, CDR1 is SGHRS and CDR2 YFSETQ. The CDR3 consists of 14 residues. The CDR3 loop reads CTSSLALEPYEQYF. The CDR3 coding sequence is TGCACCAGCAGCTTGGCTTTGGAACCCTACGAGCAGTACTTC. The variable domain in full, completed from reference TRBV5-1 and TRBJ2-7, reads KAGVTQTPRYLIKTRGQQVTLSCSPISGHRSVSWYQQTPGQGLQFLFEYFSETQRNKGNFPGRFSGRQFSNSRSEMNVSTLELGDSALYLCTSSLALEPYEQYFGPGTRLTVT.

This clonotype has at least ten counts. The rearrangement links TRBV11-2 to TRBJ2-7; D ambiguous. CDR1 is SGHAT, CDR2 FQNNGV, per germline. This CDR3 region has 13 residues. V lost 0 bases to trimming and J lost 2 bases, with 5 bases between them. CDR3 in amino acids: CASSLEVTYEQYF. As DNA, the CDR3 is TGTGCCAGCAGCTTAGAGGTGACCTACGAGCAGTACTTC.

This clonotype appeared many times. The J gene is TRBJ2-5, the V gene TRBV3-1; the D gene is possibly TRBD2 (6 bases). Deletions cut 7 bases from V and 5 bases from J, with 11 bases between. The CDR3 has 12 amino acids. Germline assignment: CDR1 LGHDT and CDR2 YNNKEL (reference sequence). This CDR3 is CASTGVGETQYF. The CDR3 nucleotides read TGTGCCAGCACGGGGGTCGGGGAGACCCAGTACTTC.

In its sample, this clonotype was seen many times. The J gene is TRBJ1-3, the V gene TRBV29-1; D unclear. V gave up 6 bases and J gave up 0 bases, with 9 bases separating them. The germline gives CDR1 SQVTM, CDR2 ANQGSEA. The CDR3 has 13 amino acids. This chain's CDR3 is CSVGGSSGNTIYF. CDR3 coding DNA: TGCAGCGTCGGCGGCAGCTCTGGAAACACCATATATTTT.

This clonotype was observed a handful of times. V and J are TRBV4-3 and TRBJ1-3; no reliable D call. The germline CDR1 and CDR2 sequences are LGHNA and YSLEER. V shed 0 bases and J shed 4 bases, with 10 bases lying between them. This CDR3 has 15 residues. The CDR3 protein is CASSQDRVSGNTIYF. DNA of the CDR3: TGCGCCAGCAGCCAAGATCGGGTTTCGGGAAACACCATATATTTT.

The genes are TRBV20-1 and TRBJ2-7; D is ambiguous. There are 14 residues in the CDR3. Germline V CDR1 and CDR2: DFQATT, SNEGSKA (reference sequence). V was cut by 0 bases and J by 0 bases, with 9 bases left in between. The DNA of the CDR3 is TGCAGTGCTAGAGATCAGGCCTACTCCTACGAGCAGTACTTC. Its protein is CSARDQAYSYEQYF.

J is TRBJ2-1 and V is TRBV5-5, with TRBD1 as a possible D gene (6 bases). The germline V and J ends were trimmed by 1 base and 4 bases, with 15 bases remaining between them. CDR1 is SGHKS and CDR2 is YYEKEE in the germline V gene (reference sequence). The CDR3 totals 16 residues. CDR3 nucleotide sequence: TGTGCCAGCAGCTTGAGCCACAGGGAGACATACAATGAGCAGTTCTTC. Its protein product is CASSLSHRETYNEQFF.

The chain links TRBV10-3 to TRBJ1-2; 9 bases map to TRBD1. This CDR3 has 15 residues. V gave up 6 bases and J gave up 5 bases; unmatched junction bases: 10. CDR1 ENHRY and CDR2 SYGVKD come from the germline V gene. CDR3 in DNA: TGTGCCATCAGCGAAAGACAGGGGGTATTATATGGCTACACCTTC. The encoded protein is CAISERQGVLYGYTF.

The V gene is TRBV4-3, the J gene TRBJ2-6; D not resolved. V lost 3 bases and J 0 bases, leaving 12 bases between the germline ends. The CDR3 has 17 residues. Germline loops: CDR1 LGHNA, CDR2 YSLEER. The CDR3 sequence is CASSHRSFYSGANVLTF. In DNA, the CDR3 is TGCGCCAGCAGCCATCGGAGTTTTTACTCTGGGGCCAACGTCCTGACTTTC.

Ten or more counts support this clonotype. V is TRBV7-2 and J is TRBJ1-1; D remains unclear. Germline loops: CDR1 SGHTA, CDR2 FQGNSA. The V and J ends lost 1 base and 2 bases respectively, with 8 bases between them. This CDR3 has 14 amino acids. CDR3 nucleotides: TGTGCCAGCAGCTTAGTAGCAGTTAACACTGAAGCTTTCTTT. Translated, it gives CASSLVAVNTEAFF.

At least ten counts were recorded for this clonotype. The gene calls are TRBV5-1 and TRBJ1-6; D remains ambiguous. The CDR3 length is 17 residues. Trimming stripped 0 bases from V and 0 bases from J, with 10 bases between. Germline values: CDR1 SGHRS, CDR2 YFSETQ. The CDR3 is CASSLASQSSYNSPLHF. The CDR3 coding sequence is TGCGCCAGCAGCTTGGCCTCCCAGAGCTCCTATAATTCACCCCTCCACTTT.

CDR3 residues: CASSYNFRALSNSPLHF. The CDR3 DNA is TGTGCCAGCAGTTACAACTTCCGGGCGTTATCCAATTCACCCCTCCACTTT. The genes are TRBV6-5 and TRBJ1-6; D uncertain. The length of the CDR3 is 17 residues. Per germline, CDR1 MNHEY and CDR2 SVGAGI. The V end lost 2 bases, the J end lost 7 bases, and 18 bases lay between the germline ends.

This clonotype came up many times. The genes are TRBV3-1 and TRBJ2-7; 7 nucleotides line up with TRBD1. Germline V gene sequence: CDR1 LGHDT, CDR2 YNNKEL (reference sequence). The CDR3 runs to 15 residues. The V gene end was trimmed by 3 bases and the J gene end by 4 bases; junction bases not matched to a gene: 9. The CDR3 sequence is CASSQGPGQIYEQYF. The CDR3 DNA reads TGTGCCAGCAGCCAGGGACCGGGACAGATTTACGAGCAGTACTTC.

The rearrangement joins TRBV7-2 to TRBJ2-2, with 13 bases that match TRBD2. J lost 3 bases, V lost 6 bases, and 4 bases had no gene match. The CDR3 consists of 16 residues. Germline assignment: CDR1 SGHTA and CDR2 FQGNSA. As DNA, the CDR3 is TGTGCCAGCAGTCGGACTAGCGGGAGTTACACCGGGGAGCTGTTTTTT. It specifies CASSRTSGSYTGELFF.

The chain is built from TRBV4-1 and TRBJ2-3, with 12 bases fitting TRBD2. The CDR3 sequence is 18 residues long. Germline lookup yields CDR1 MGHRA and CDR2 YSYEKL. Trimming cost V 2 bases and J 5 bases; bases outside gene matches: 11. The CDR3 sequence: CASSQTRLAGGRGDTQYF. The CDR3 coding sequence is TGCGCCAGCAGCCAAACGAGGCTAGCGGGGGGGCGAGGAGATACGCAGTATTTT.

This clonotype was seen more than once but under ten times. CDR3 coding DNA: TGCAGCGTTATTATAGTGCCGAACACTGAAGCTTTCTTT. Amino acid sequence: CSVIIVPNTEAFF. The chain couples TRBV29-1 to TRBJ1-1; D gene unclear. The germline gives CDR1 SQVTM, CDR2 ANQGSEA. The V and J ends lost 5 bases and 1 base respectively, with 11 bases between them. CDR3 length equals 13 residues.